This TCR beta chain is from a study of cytomegalovirus exposure and HLA in healthy donors. Whole-study results and caveats: Researchers reported that a few CMV-associated chains were confirmed in vitro as CMV antigen-specific.

Nominal health characterized the donors when sampled, though unrecorded immune exposures were likely. In the PCR, 60 Vbeta and 13 Jbeta primers were used. Profiled with immunoSEQ multiplex PCR; TCRdb holds only in-frame clones, not every one. This sample has roughly 100,000 clones; around 73% occur once, and the top ten carry 1% to 1.5%. Germline V CDR1 and CDR2: LGHNA, YSLEER. V lost 1 base, J lost 5 bases, and 6 bases lay in between. The CDR3 consists of 13 residues. To note about this clone: Its antigen remains unidentified.

The sequenced sample was PBMCs. The genes are TRBV4-3 and TRBJ2-1; D gene ambiguous. This sequence was found in a man younger than 45 in good health and CMV-seronegative. CDR3 nucleotides: TGCGCCAGCAGCCAAGGGCTGAACAATGAGCAGTTCTTC. Translation gives CASSQGLNNEQFF.